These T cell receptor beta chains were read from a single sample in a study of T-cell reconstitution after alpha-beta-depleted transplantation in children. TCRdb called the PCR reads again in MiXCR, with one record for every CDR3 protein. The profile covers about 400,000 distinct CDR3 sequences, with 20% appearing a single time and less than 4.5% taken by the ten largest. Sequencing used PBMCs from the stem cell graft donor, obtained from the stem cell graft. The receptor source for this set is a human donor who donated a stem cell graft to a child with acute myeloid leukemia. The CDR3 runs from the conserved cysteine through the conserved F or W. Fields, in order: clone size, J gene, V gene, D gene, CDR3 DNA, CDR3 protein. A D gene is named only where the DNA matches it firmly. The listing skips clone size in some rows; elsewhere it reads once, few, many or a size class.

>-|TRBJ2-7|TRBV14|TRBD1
TGTGCCAGCAGCCAAAGGGACAGGGGGCATTACGAGCAGTACTTC
CASSQRDRGHYEQYF
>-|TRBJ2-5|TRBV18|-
TGTGCCAGCTCACCACGCGACGGCTCCCAAGAGACCCAGTACTTC
CASSPRDGSQETQYF
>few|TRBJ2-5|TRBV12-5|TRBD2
TGTGCTAGTGGTTTGAATGCGGGGGGGGAGACCCAGTACTTC
CASGLNAGGETQYF
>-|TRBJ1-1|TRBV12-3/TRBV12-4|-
TGTGCCAGCAGTTTCGGGGGGCGCGAAGGTACTGAAGCTTTCTTT
CASSFGGREGTEAFF
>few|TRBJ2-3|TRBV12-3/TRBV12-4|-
TGTGCCAGCGCCCCGGGGGGCTACACAGATACGCAGTATTTT
CASAPGGYTDTQYF
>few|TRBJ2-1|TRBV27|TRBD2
TGTGCCAGCAGTCCCCTCCCCGGGACTAGCGGGCTATACAATGAGCAGTTCTTC
CASSPLPGTSGLYNEQFF
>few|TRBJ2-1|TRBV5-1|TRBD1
TGCGCCAGCAGCTCACGGGACAGGGCCTACAATGAGCAGTTCTTC
CASSSRDRAYNEQFF
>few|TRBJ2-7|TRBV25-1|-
TGTGCCAGCAGTGCCTCCGCGATCAGTCACTATTACGAGCAGTACTTC
CASSASAISHYYEQYF
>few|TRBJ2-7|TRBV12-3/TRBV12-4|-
TGTGCCAGCAGTGCCCCCGGGACACCCTACGAGCAGTACTTC
CASSAPGTPYEQYF
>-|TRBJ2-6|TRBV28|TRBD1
TGTGCCAGCAAACCGGGACAGGGGGCGCATGGGGCCAACGTCCTGACTTTC
CASKPGQGAHGANVLTF
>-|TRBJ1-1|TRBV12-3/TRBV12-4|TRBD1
TGTGCCAGCAGTCCACCGGGACAGGGATCGACTGAAGCTTTCTTT
CASSPPGQGSTEAFF
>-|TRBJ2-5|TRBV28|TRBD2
TGTGCCAGCAGTCCCGCGTCTCAACTAGCGGGAGAGGCTTGGGAGACCCAGTACTTC
CASSPASQLAGEAWETQYF
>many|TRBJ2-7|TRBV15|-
TGTGCCACCAGCAGAGATGACAGCTCCTACGAGCAGTACTTC
CATSRDDSSYEQYF
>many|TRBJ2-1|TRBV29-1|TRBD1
TGCAGCGTCGAGACAGGGGAGGATGGGTATGAGCAGTTCTTC
CSVETGEDGYEQFF
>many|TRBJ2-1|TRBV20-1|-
TGCAGTGCTGGTAGCGGCCTCCTCCACGACAATGAGCAGTTCTTC
CSAGSGLLHDNEQFF
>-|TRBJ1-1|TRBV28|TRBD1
TGTGCCAGCAGGGGGGCGGGGACAGGGGTGACTGAAGCTTTCTTT
CASRGAGTGVTEAFF
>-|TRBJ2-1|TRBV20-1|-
TGCAGTGCCCGTTTGTGGGACTCCTACAATGAGCAGTTCTTC
CSARLWDSYNEQFF
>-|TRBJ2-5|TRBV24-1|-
TGTGCCACCAGTGACAGGGCGGAGAAAGAGACCCAGTACTTC
CATSDRAEKETQYF
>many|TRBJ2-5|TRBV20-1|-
TGCAGTGCGCCAAGGGACGGGGCTGAAGAGACCCAGTACTTC
CSAPRDGAEETQYF
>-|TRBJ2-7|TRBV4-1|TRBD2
TGCGCCAGCAGCCAAGCTCCAGCGGGATTGTACGAGCAGTACTTC
CASSQAPAGLYEQYF
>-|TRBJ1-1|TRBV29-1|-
TGCAGCGTTGATACTGGGGCCGGCACTGAAGCTTTCTTT
CSVDTGAGTEAFF
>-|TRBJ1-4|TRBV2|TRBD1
TGTGCCAGCAACCGGGACAGGGATGAAAAACTGTTTTTT
CASNRDRDEKLFF
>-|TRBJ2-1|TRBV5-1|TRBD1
TGCGCCAGCAGCTTGGCGGTGACAGGGGGGGGAAATGAGCAGTTCTTC
CASSLAVTGGGNEQFF
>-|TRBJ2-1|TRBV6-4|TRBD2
TGTGCCAGCAGTCGAGCGGGAGGGAGGCGAGAGCAGTTCTTC
CASSRAGGRREQFF
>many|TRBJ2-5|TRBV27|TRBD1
TGTGCTTCACGAGGTTGGGACAGGGGTGCGGAGACCCAGTACTTC
CASRGWDRGAETQYF
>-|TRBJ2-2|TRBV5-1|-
TGCGCCAGCAGCTTGGGGACAGTTAACACCGGGGAGCTGTTTTTT
CASSLGTVNTGELFF
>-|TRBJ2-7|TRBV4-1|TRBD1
TGCGCCAGCAGCCGATCCCCCCGGACAGGGGGCCCCTACGAGCAGTACTTC
CASSRSPRTGGPYEQYF
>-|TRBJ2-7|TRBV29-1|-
TGCAGCGTTGAATTGAGAGGGTTGGCCTACGAGCAGTACTTC
CSVELRGLAYEQYF